This note documents a single TCR beta chain sequence. This specimen belongs to a study of OX40 agonist ivuxolimab in advanced cancers. Study-wide context: Partial response was recorded in three patients: one hepatocellular carcinoma and two cutaneous melanoma cases.

Per the germline V gene, CDR1 is SGHVS and CDR2 is FNYEAQ. The CDR3 spans 15 residues. V shed 1 base and J shed 6 bases, with 14 bases lying between them. The timepoints at which blood was sampled were baseline, cycle 4 day 1, and cycle 7 day 1. TCRdb keeps only in-frame clones here, not all; method: immunoSEQ multiplex PCR. The sample gives approximately 55,000 clones, approximately 90% of which show up once; 16% is in the top ten. The sequencing here drew on CD4+ or CD8+ T cells sorted from blood, taken in a trial of the OX40 agonist ivuxolimab. The source is an adult with an advanced solid tumor such as melanoma, head and neck, liver or kidney cancer. The chain combines TRBV7-6 with TRBJ2-3; D is unresolved. The CDR3 reads CASSLGGSLTDTQYF. CDR3 DNA sequence: TGTGCCAGCAGCTTAGGGGGATCTCTCACTGATACGCAGTATTTT.